A selection of T cell receptor beta chains follows, all from one sample in a study of T-cell reconstitution after alpha-beta-depleted transplantation in children. TCRdb recomputed calls from the PCR reads with MiXCR, one row per CDR3 protein. The table has about 690,000 distinct CDR3 sequences, around a sixth seen once; the top ten hold about 1.1%. The specimen comprised PBMCs from the stem cell graft donor, sampled from the stem cell graft. The receptor set was obtained from a human donor who donated a stem cell graft to a child with acute myeloid leukemia. Both conserved end residues are part of each CDR3. The D gene is left open where the match is weak. Rows give clone size only sometimes, using once, few, many, or a class for an expanded clone.

length | J | size | V | D | CDR3 | DNA
15 | TRBJ2-2 | few | TRBV12-3/TRBV12-4 | TRBD2 | CASSSLGRDAGELFF | TGTGCCAGCAGTTCCTTAGGGAGGGACGCCGGGGAGCTGTTTTTT
14 | TRBJ1-5 | few | TRBV7-2 | . | CASSLGKVAQPQHF | TGTGCCAGCAGCTTAGGGAAAGTGGCTCAGCCCCAGCATTTT
17 | TRBJ1-6 | . | TRBV7-9 | TRBD1 | CASSLGLWDSNNSPLHF | TGTGCCAGCAGCTTAGGACTCTGGGACAGTAATAATTCACCCCTCCACTTT
17 | TRBJ1-1 | few | TRBV7-9 | . | CASSSHLYLDRPEEAFF | TGTGCCAGCAGCTCCCACCTTTACTTAGACAGGCCGGAGGAAGCTTTCTTT
16 | TRBJ2-3 | many | TRBV12-3/TRBV12-4 | . | CASSGGGGRLTDTQYF | TGTGCCAGCAGTGGGGGAGGTGGCCGGTTGACAGATACGCAGTATTTT
16 | TRBJ1-1 | many | TRBV20-1 | . | CSASDAGYEFGTEAFF | TGCAGTGCTTCTGACGCGGGGTACGAGTTCGGAACTGAAGCTTTCTTT
15 | TRBJ2-6 | many | TRBV25-1 | . | CASSVSVSGANVLTF | TGTGCCAGCAGTGTCTCAGTTTCTGGGGCCAACGTCCTGACTTTC
13 | TRBJ2-3 | few | TRBV29-1 | . | CSALQGSGDTQYF | TGCAGCGCCCTACAGGGATCTGGAGATACGCAGTATTTT
15 | TRBJ1-1 | many | TRBV20-1 | . | CSAPEKRTGNPEAFF | TGCAGTGCTCCCGAAAAGCGCACAGGGAACCCTGAAGCTTTCTTT
17 | TRBJ2-2 | few | TRBV7-8 | TRBD1 | CASSLALGQANTGELFF | TGTGCCAGCAGCTTAGCGCTCGGACAGGCGAACACCGGGGAGCTGTTTTTT
14 | TRBJ1-5 | many | TRBV20-1 | . | CSAPDGRSNQPQHF | TGCAGTGCTCCCGATGGACGGAGCAATCAGCCCCAGCATTTT
13 | TRBJ2-1 | many | TRBV20-1 | TRBD2 | CSAVRGEYNEQFF | TGCAGTGCGGTTCGGGGGGAGTACAATGAGCAGTTCTTC
13 | TRBJ1-2 | few | TRBV7-3 | TRBD1 | CASSPGTGGSYTF | TGTGCCAGCAGCCCCGGGACAGGTGGTAGCTACACCTTC
12 | TRBJ2-3 | many | TRBV29-1 | . | CSVEGSTDTQYF | TGCAGCGTTGAAGGCAGCACAGATACGCAGTATTTT
15 | TRBJ2-2 | few | TRBV5-5 | TRBD1 | CASSSQDRIPGELFF | TGTGCCAGCAGTTCTCAGGACAGGATCCCCGGGGAGCTGTTTTTT
18 | TRBJ1-1 | few | TRBV15 | TRBD1 | CATSRDPGQGVRNTEAFF | TGTGCCACCAGCAGAGACCCGGGACAGGGGGTCCGGAACACTGAAGCTTTCTTT
14 | TRBJ2-3 | . | TRBV7-2 | TRBD2 | CASSLGWTSEAQYF | TGTGCCAGCAGCTTAGGGTGGACTAGCGAAGCGCAGTATTTT
15 | TRBJ2-2 | . | TRBV5-1 | . | CASSFEGPITGELFF | TGCGCCAGCAGCTTTGAAGGGCCGATCACCGGGGAGCTGTTTTTT
11 | TRBJ2-3 | . | TRBV12-3/TRBV12-4 | . | CASSRTDAQYF | TGTGCCAGCAGTCGCACAGATGCGCAGTATTTT
17 | TRBJ2-3 | . | TRBV20-1 | TRBD2 | CSARDWSSGVTTDTQYF | TGCAGTGCTAGAGATTGGTCTAGCGGGGTCACCACAGATACGCAGTATTTT
15 | TRBJ2-5 | few | TRBV7-2 | . | CASSLVGAYQETQYF | TGTGCCAGCAGCTTAGTGGGCGCGTACCAAGAGACCCAGTACTTC
18 | TRBJ2-3 | many | TRBV20-1 | . | CSANPSGVPRDRTDTQYF | TGCAGTGCTAACCCTAGCGGGGTACCACGGGACAGGACAGATACGCAGTATTTT
14 | TRBJ2-2 | few | TRBV6-1 | TRBD2 | CASIKTSATGELFF | TGTGCCAGCATCAAGACTAGCGCGACCGGGGAGCTGTTTTTT
17 | TRBJ2-1 | few | TRBV21-1 | . | CASSKKSGGTIYNEQFF | TGTGCCAGCAGCAAAAAAAGCGGGGGCACCATCTACAATGAGCAGTTCTTC
16 | TRBJ1-6 | . | TRBV7-2 | . | CASSFRVQGANSPLHF | TGTGCCAGCAGCTTTAGGGTTCAGGGCGCTAATTCACCCCTCCACTTT
15 | TRBJ2-1 | many | TRBV12-3/TRBV12-4 | . | CASSLEAGLYNEQFF | TGTGCCAGCAGTTTAGAAGCAGGTCTCTACAATGAGCAGTTCTTC
16 | TRBJ2-4 | few | TRBV27 | . | CASSPKARLAKNIQYF | TGTGCCAGCAGTCCCAAAGCGCGTCTAGCCAAAAACATTCAGTACTTC
14 | TRBJ1-1 | many | TRBV5-1 | . | CASSLNQAGAEAFF | TGCGCCAGCAGCTTGAACCAGGCTGGGGCTGAAGCTTTCTTT
16 | TRBJ1-1 | few | TRBV5-1 | . | CASSPRPDRMNTEAFF | TGCGCCAGCAGCCCCCGCCCCGACAGGATGAACACTGAAGCTTTCTTT
14 | TRBJ2-4 | many | TRBV29-1 | . | CSVDGGLGVDIQYF | TGCAGCGTCGACGGGGGCCTGGGGGTGGACATTCAGTACTTC
14 | TRBJ1-1 | few | TRBV7-3 | . | CASSLARESTEAFF | TGTGCCAGCAGCTTGGCCAGGGAAAGCACTGAAGCTTTCTTT
15 | TRBJ2-3 | . | TRBV20-1 | TRBD1 | CSASQIGGAVDTQYF | TGCAGTGCTAGTCAGATAGGGGGCGCGGTAGATACGCAGTATTTT
12 | TRBJ2-7 | . | TRBV30 | . | CAWAGGRYEQYF | TGTGCCTGGGCGGGTGGACGCTACGAGCAGTACTTC
15 | TRBJ2-7 | many | TRBV7-2 | TRBD2 | CASSSEAGPIYEQYF | TGTGCCAGCAGCTCCGAAGCGGGGCCCATCTACGAGCAGTACTTC
17 | TRBJ1-5 | many | TRBV20-1 | . | CSARGPRGEGRNQPQHF | TGCAGTGCTCGGGGCCCCAGGGGAGAGGGTCGCAATCAGCCCCAGCATTTT
16 | TRBJ1-6 | . | TRBV27 | . | CASSPTAGLPFSPLHF | TGTGCCAGCAGTCCCACGGCAGGACTACCTTTTTCACCCCTCCACTTT
14 | TRBJ2-1 | many | TRBV29-1 | . | CSVERVGRYNEQFF | TGCAGCGTTGAACGTGTGGGACGTTACAATGAGCAGTTCTTC
15 | TRBJ2-7 | few | TRBV11-3 | . | CASSPLERSSYEQYF | TGTGCCAGCAGCCCCCTTGAAAGAAGCTCCTACGAGCAGTACTTC
13 | TRBJ2-1 | many | TRBV20-1 | TRBD1 | CSPGQGAVNEQFF | TGCAGTCCGGGACAGGGGGCCGTCAATGAGCAGTTCTTC
13 | TRBJ2-2 | . | TRBV15 | . | CATSSPRTGELFF | TGTGCCACCAGCAGCCCCAGGACCGGGGAGCTGTTTTTT
15 | TRBJ2-3 | . | TRBV7-9 | TRBD2 | CASRASGGSTDTQYF | TGTGCCAGCAGGGCTAGCGGGGGGAGCACAGATACGCAGTATTTT
13 | TRBJ2-1 | many | TRBV20-1 | . | CSAGGNDYNEQFF | TGCAGTGCCGGGGGTAACGACTACAATGAGCAGTTCTTC
13 | TRBJ2-1 | many | TRBV29-1 | . | CSVDQARNNEQFF | TGCAGCGTTGACCAGGCCAGGAACAATGAGCAGTTCTTC
16 | TRBJ2-1 | few | TRBV24-1 | TRBD2 | CATSDFVRGSYNEQFF | TGTGCCACCAGTGATTTTGTGCGGGGGTCCTACAATGAGCAGTTCTTC
16 | TRBJ2-1 | . | TRBV27 | TRBD2 | CASSLEGGPSYNEQFF | TGTGCCAGCAGTTTAGAGGGAGGGCCCTCCTACAATGAGCAGTTCTTC
14 | TRBJ2-5 | . | TRBV29-1 | . | CSAKLPGRQETQYF | TGCAGCGCCAAACTACCGGGACGGCAAGAGACCCAGTACTTC